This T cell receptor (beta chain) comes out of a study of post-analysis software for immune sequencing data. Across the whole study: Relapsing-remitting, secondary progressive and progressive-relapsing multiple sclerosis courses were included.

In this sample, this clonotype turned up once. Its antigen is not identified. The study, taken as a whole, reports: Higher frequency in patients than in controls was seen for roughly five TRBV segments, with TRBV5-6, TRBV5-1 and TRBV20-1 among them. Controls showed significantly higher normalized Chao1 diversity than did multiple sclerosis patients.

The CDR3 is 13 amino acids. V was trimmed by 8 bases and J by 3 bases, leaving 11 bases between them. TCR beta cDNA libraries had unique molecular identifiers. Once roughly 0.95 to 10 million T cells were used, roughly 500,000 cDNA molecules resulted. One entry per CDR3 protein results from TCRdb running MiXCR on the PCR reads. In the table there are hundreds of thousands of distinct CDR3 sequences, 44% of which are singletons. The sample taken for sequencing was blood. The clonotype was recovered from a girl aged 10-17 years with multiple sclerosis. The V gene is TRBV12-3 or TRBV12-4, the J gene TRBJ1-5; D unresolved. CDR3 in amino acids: CASRPESNQPQHF. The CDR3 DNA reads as TGTGCCAGCCGTCCGGAGTCCAATCAGCCCCAGCATTTT.